These 21 T cell receptor beta chains came from one sample sequenced in a study of T-cell reconstitution after alpha-beta-depleted transplantation in children. Unique molecular identifiers were used in preparing the TCRbeta library. Via MiXCR, TCRdb re-called the PCR reads, giving one row per CDR3 protein. There are about 640,000 distinct CDR3 sequences in the sample; 16% occur only once, and 0.8% to 1.1% lies in the top ten. Here the sequenced sample was PBMCs from the stem cell graft donor, taken from the stem cell graft. The receptors originated from a human donor who donated a stem cell graft to a child with acute myeloid leukemia.

This clonotype was found many times. V gene TRBV12-3 or TRBV12-4 combines with J gene TRBJ1-3; unclear D gene. V lost 0 bases to trimming and J lost 0 bases, with 9 bases between them. This CDR3 spans 16 amino acids. The CDR3 here is CASSLAPRSSGNTIYF. The CDR3, as DNA: TGTGCCAGCAGTTTAGCGCCCAGGAGCTCTGGAAACACCATATATTTT.

This clonotype was detected a few times. The genes are TRBV5-1 and TRBJ1-4; no firm D call. The CDR3 has 17 amino acids. Trimming took off 3 bases at V and 0 bases at J, with 15 bases between the two ends. Germline CDR1 is SGHRS and CDR2 is YFSETQ. In DNA, the CDR3 is TGCGCCAGCAGCTCCGCGGGGATCGCGGCAACTAATGAAAAACTGTTTTTT. Translating gives CASSSAGIAATNEKLFF.

In the case of this clonotype: A read error may produce the germline difference seen at one junction end. The chain couples TRBV12-3 or TRBV12-4 to TRBJ1-1, with unresolved D. The CDR3 spans 18 residues. CDR3 DNA sequence: TGTGCCATCAGTTTAGAAAACGGCGGAGGCCCGCTGGCCACTGAAGCTTTCTTT. Its protein is CAISLENGGGPLATEAFF.

The chain is built from TRBV21-1 and TRBJ1-2; the table's D gene call, TRBD1, was not cross checked with the DNA. TRBV21-1 is assigned pseudogene status. The CDR3 has 14 residues. The CDR3 DNA sequence: TGTGCCAGCAGCAAAGCTCCAGGGTACTATGGCTACACCTTC. This encodes CASSKAPGYYGYTF.

This clonotype appeared a few times. The rearrangement links TRBV4-3 to TRBJ2-1; D possibly matches TRBD1 or TRBD2 (6 bases each). Germline lookup yields CDR1 LGHNA and CDR2 YSLEER. The CDR3 runs 15 residues. The V end lost 1 base, the J end lost 10 bases, and 17 bases lay between the germline ends. In DNA, the CDR3 is TGCGCCAGCAGCCAAGCCGCCGGGGGCGGGGCCGAGCAGTTCTTC. Its translation is CASSQAAGGGAEQFF.

This clonotype occurred many times. The V and J genes are TRBV7-2 and TRBJ2-2, with D possibly matching TRBD2 (6 bases). Germline V gene data show CDR1 as SGHTA and CDR2 as FQGNSA. V lost 5 bases and J lost 3, with 13 bases in between. CDR3 length: 15 amino acids. The CDR3 reads CASSLSGGDTGELFF. The CDR3 DNA is TGTGCCAGCAGCCTCAGCGGAGGGGACACCGGGGAGCTGTTTTTT.

This clonotype showed up many times. The genes are TRBV5-1 and TRBJ2-1, with 9 bases identical to TRBD1. Germline assignment: CDR1 SGHRS and CDR2 YFSETQ. V shed 4 bases, J shed 8 bases, and the junction held 7 bases outside the gene matches. The CDR3 extends over 14 amino acids. The CDR3 DNA sequence: TGCGCCAGCAGCCCGGGACAGGGCAGGTATGAGCAGTTCTTC. It specifies CASSPGQGRYEQFF.

The genes are TRBV20-1 and TRBJ1-5; TRBD1 aligns across 7 bases. This CDR3 is 16 amino acids long. The junction had 10 bases not matched to a gene; V was cut back by 3 bases and J by 2 bases. Germline CDR1 and CDR2: DFQATT and SNEGSKA (reference sequence). This CDR3 reads CSARGPGGGGNQPQHF. The CDR3 nucleotides read TGCAGTGCTAGGGGACCAGGGGGAGGCGGCAATCAGCCCCAGCATTTT.

This clonotype has a handful of counts. This chain links TRBV11-2 with TRBJ2-3; D is perhaps TRBD1 (6 bases). The CDR3 has 16 amino acids. Germline CDR1 is SGHAT and CDR2 is FQNNGV. V lost 2 bases and J 2 bases, leaving 14 bases between the germline ends. CDR3 protein: CASSLRWAGDTDTQYF. CDR3 nucleotide sequence: TGTGCCAGCAGCTTACGCTGGGCAGGGGACACAGATACGCAGTATTTT. Combining the CDR3 with reference TRBV11-2 and TRBJ2-3 gives the whole variable domain EAGVAQSPRYKIIEKRQSVAFWCNPISGHATLYWYQQILGQGPKLLIQFQNNGVVDDSQLPKDRFSAERLKGVDSTLKIQPAKLEDSAVYLCASSLRWAGDTDTQYFGPGTRLTVL.

This clonotype came up many times. The V gene is TRBV20-1, the J gene TRBJ2-3; the D gene could be TRBD1 or TRBD2 (6 bases each). The CDR3 has 17 residues. V lost 6 bases and J lost 1, with 23 bases in between. Germline V CDR1 and CDR2: DFQATT, SNEGSKA (reference sequence). CDR3 protein: CSAHSPGAPRGTDTQYF. CDR3 in DNA: TGCAGTGCCCACAGCCCGGGGGCACCCCGGGGCACAGATACGCAGTATTTT.

At least ten counts were recorded for this clonotype. The chain employs TRBV20-1 and TRBJ2-1, with a weak D call TRBD2 (5 bases). Trimming took off 4 bases at V and 9 bases at J, with 10 bases between the two ends. The CDR3 totals 11 residues. Germline V gene sequence: CDR1 DFQATT, CDR2 SNEGSKA (reference sequence). CDR3 coding DNA: TGCAGTGCTATTTCGAGGGCTGAGCAGTTCTTC. It encodes CSAISRAEQFF.

Ten or more counts support this clonotype. V is TRBV29-1 and J is TRBJ1-4, with D perhaps matching TRBD1 (5 bases). V gave up 3 bases and J gave up 5 bases, with 10 bases separating them. CDR3 length: 13 amino acids. The germline V gene encodes CDR1 SQVTM and CDR2 ANQGSEA. CDR3 DNA: TGCAGCGTTGACGCCGGGGGGAATGAAAAACTGTTTTTT. Its translation is CSVDAGGNEKLFF.

The chain employs TRBV7-3 and TRBJ2-1; no clear D. V lost 2 bases and J lost 2, with 10 bases in between. The CDR3 totals 15 residues. Germline V lookup: CDR1 SGHTA, CDR2 FQGTGA. This CDR3 reads CASSLEDGAYNEQFF. For the CDR3, the DNA is TGTGCCAGCAGCTTAGAGGACGGAGCCTACAATGAGCAGTTCTTC.

The sample holds many counts of this clonotype. DNA for the CDR3: TGCAGTGCTAGCAGTCGACGGTCCTTCAATCAGCCCCAGCATTTT. Its protein product is CSASSRRSFNQPQHF. The chain is built from TRBV20-1 and TRBJ1-5, with D unclear. Trimming stripped 3 bases from V and 3 bases from J, with 15 bases between. The V gene's germline CDR1 is DFQATT and CDR2 SNEGSKA (reference sequence). This CDR3 spans 15 amino acids.

This clonotype appeared many times. This chain uses TRBV2 with TRBJ2-2; 9 positions agree with TRBD2. This CDR3 comprises 16 residues. Germline CDR1 and CDR2: SNHLY and FYNNEI. V trimming: 5 bases; J trimming: 5 bases; junction bases outside the gene matches: 9. The CDR3 coding sequence is TGTGCCAGCAGTCCATTTGGGACTAGCCGGACCGGGGAGCTGTTTTTT. Its protein is CASSPFGTSRTGELFF.

This clonotype came up a few times. The chain uses TRBV5-8 and TRBJ1-1; D remains ambiguous. CDR1 and CDR2 (germline): SGHTS, YDEGEE. The CDR3 sequence is 14 residues long. Between the trimmed V and J ends, which lost 7 bases and 8 bases, there was a span of 21 bases. The CDR3 nucleotides read TGTGCCAGCCATCAGCCCGTCGGGAGATCCGAAGCTTTCTTT. Translated: CASHQPVGRSEAFF. Together with reference TRBV5-8 and TRBJ1-1, the CDR3 gives the full variable domain: EAGVTQSPTHLIKTRGQQATLRCSPISGHTSVYWYQQALGLGLQFLLWYDEGEERNRGNFPPRFSGRQFPNYSSELNVNALELEDSALYLCASHQPVGRSEAFFGQGTRLTVV.

The chain couples TRBV12-3 or TRBV12-4 to TRBJ1-2; TRBD1 is a possible D gene (6 bases). The CDR3 extends over 16 amino acids. Trimming took off 3 bases at V and 8 bases at J, with 22 bases between the two ends. CDR3 residues: CASSLGWDMIQSGYTF. CDR3 sequence (DNA): TGTGCCAGCAGTTTGGGTTGGGACATGATCCAAAGCGGCTACACCTTC.

The chain couples TRBV2 to TRBJ1-1; D unclear. Trimming left V 6 bases short and J 1 base short, with 9 bases between. This CDR3 is built from 13 residues. CDR1 and CDR2 from the germline V gene are SNHLY and FYNNEI. CDR3 sequence: CASRVWPNTEAFF. The CDR3 DNA follows: TGTGCCAGCAGGGTGTGGCCGAACACTGAAGCTTTCTTT.

The sample holds many counts of this clonotype. The chain uses TRBV20-1 and TRBJ2-1; D gene uncertain. CDR1 DFQATT and CDR2 SNEGSKA come from the germline V gene (reference sequence). V lost 5 bases, J lost 5 bases, and 16 bases lay in between. This CDR3 has 14 residues. CDR3 loop: CSAATLNVDNEQFF. CDR3 nucleotides: TGCAGTGCTGCCACCCTCAACGTCGACAATGAGCAGTTCTTC.

This clonotype was observed a handful of times. The chain has TRBV29-1 and TRBJ1-1, with a possible D match to TRBD1 (5 bases). The CDR3 covers 14 residues. Germline CDR1 is SQVTM and CDR2 is ANQGSEA. V was cut by 7 bases and J by 0 bases, with 15 bases left in between. CDR3: CSAGGGNLNTEAFF. For the CDR3, the DNA is TGCAGCGCCGGTGGGGGGAATTTGAACACTGAAGCTTTCTTT.

The V gene is TRBV29-1, the J gene TRBJ1-1; D is uncertain. Between the trimmed V and J ends, which lost 7 bases and 1 base, there was a span of 16 bases. From germline, CDR1 is SQVTM and CDR2 ANQGSEA. The CDR3 covers 14 residues. The CDR3 sequence: CSASLSRQNTEAFF. Written as DNA, the CDR3 is TGCAGCGCCTCCCTCTCTCGACAGAACACTGAAGCTTTCTTT.